One and the same sample provided the 16 T cell receptor beta chains below, sequenced in a study of PD-1 blockade in classical Hodgkin lymphoma. TCRdb's table, derived via immunoSEQ multiplex PCR, lists solely in-frame clones and lacks some. The sample lists about 85,000 clones; about 93% were seen once. Brentuximab vedotin exposure varied among the patients, all of whom had relapsed after autologous stem cell transplantation. Sequencing used peripheral blood mononuclear cells (PBMCs), obtained before the second cycle of nivolumab. The receptors derive from a human donor with classical Hodgkin lymphoma.

This chain links TRBV27 with TRBJ1-3; D is ambiguous. CDR3 length: 17 amino acids. The germline gives CDR1 MNHEY, CDR2 SMNVEV (reference sequence). Trimming took 4 bases from V and 0 from J, leaving 16 bases between them. CDR3 residues: CASSSTWGTSSGNTIYF. In DNA, the CDR3 is TGTGCCAGCAGTTCTACTTGGGGTACGAGCTCTGGAAACACCATATATTTT.

The genes are TRBV27 and TRBJ1-3; D might be TRBD1 (6 bases). The V gene's germline CDR1 is MNHEY and CDR2 SMNVEV (reference sequence). The V and J ends lost 8 bases and 1 base respectively, with 9 bases between them. The CDR3 is 13 amino acids. Written as DNA, the CDR3 is TGTGCCAGCGGCAGGGGATCTGGAAACACCATATATTTT. It specifies CASGRGSGNTIYF.

The V call is TRBV6-1, the J call TRBJ2-4; TRBD1 is a possible D gene (5 bases). Between the trimmed V and J ends, which lost 10 bases and 0 bases, there was a span of 10 bases. The CDR3 length is 13 residues. The germline V gene has CDR1 MNHNS and CDR2 SASEGT. CDR3 sequence reads: CATQTAAKNIQYF. In DNA, the CDR3 is TGTGCCACCCAGACAGCAGCCAAAAACATTCAGTACTTC.

The chain is built from TRBV7-9 and TRBJ2-1, with 11 bases identical to TRBD2. V trimming: 0 bases; J trimming: 7 bases; junction bases outside the gene matches: 5. This CDR3 contains 16 residues. Germline CDR1 reads SEHNR; CDR2 reads FQNEAQ (reference sequence). CDR3 nucleotide sequence: TGTGCCAGCAGCTTAGCCGGGACTAGCGGAAGTAATGAGCAGTTCTTC. Its protein product is CASSLAGTSGSNEQFF.

The rearrangement joins TRBV7-2 to TRBJ1-2; D is undetermined. Trimming cost V 1 base and J 1 base, with 4 bases left between them. The CDR3 consists of 13 residues. Germline loops: CDR1 SGHTA, CDR2 FQGNSA. The CDR3 sequence is CASSLVSNYGYTF. The DNA of the CDR3 is TGTGCCAGCAGCTTAGTCAGTAACTATGGCTACACCTTC.

The chain employs TRBV2 and TRBJ2-1; D gene ambiguous. Between the trimmed V and J ends, which lost 7 bases and 8 bases, there was a span of 9 bases. CDR1 is SNHLY, CDR2 FYNNEI, per germline. The CDR3 is made up of 11 amino acids. CDR3 protein: CASKTWDEQFF. The CDR3 DNA reads TGTGCCAGCAAGACCTGGGATGAGCAGTTCTTC.

This rearrangement joins TRBV5-7 to TRBJ2-2, with 11 bases aligning to TRBD2. TRBV5-7 is noted as an ORF with a role that remains uncertain. The junction had 8 bases not matched to a gene; V was cut back by 4 bases and J by 0 bases. CDR3 length equals 18 residues. The CDR3 region has the DNA TGTGCCAGCAGCCTCGGGGGTAGCGGGAGGGCGAACACCGGGGAGCTGTTTTTT. It codes for CASSLGGSGRANTGELFF.

V is TRBV11-2 and J is TRBJ2-3; 7 nucleotides match TRBD2. In germline, CDR1 is SGHAT, CDR2 FQNNGV. V lost 0 bases to trimming and J lost 3 bases; unmatched junction nucleotides: 6. The CDR3 is made up of 16 amino acids. This chain's CDR3 is CASSLDGGSQTDTQYF. Here the CDR3 DNA reads TGTGCCAGCAGCTTAGACGGCGGGAGCCAGACAGATACGCAGTATTTT.

This clone was observed once. The chain couples TRBV27 to TRBJ1-5; D is perhaps TRBD1 (5 bases). The CDR3 extends over 15 amino acids. Germline CDR1 is MNHEY and CDR2 is SMNVEV (reference sequence). The V gene lost 3 bases and the J gene lost 1 base, with 10 bases spanning the gap. In DNA form, the CDR3 reads TGTGCCAGCAGTTTGGGGGGTAAGAGCAATCAGCCCCAGCATTTT. It encodes CASSLGGKSNQPQHF.

The chain links TRBV28 to TRBJ1-4; TRBD1 matches 8 bases. J gave up 6 bases and V 3 bases, and 3 bases lay outside the gene matches. Germline V lookup: CDR1 MDHEN, CDR2 SYDVKM. The CDR3 extends over 14 amino acids. The CDR3 reads CASSFLDRDEKLFF. The CDR3, as DNA: TGTGCCAGCAGTTTTTTGGACAGGGATGAAAAACTGTTTTTT.

CDR3 DNA: TGCGCCAGCAGCTTGGCGGGGACACCTCCCGACGGGGCCAAAAACATTCAGTACTTC. Amino acids: CASSLAGTPPDGAKNIQYF. The chain carries TRBV5-1 and TRBJ2-4; D perhaps matches TRBD1 (6 bases). CDR1 and CDR2 (germline): SGHRS, YFSETQ. The CDR3 has 19 residues. V gave up 0 bases and J gave up 1 base, with 20 bases separating them.

This clone was recorded only once. The gene calls are TRBV25-1 and TRBJ1-4; D gene unclear. Deletions cut 11 bases from V and 10 bases from J, with 14 bases between. CDR1 is MGHDK and CDR2 is SYGVNS in the germline V gene. The CDR3 totals 11 residues. The DNA of the CDR3 is TGTGCCGGGCTTGGCGGCGGAAAACTGTTTTTT. This gives the protein CAGLGGGKLFF. Combining the CDR3 with reference TRBV25-1 and TRBJ1-4 gives the whole variable domain EADIYQTPRYLVIGTGKKITLECSQTMGHDKMYWYQQDPGMELHLIHYSYGVNSTEKGDLSSESTVSRIRTEHFPLTLESARPSHTSQYLCAGLGGGKLFFGSGTQLSVL.

About this clone itself: The junction differs from germline at one of its ends, possibly a read error. The rearrangement joins TRBV6-4 to TRBJ2-5; D is unresolved. Germline assignment: CDR1 MRHNA and CDR2 SNTAGT. The CDR3 length is 16 residues. The CDR3 DNA follows: TGTGCCAGCCGTGACTCAAGGGTATCGGAGCAAGAGACCCAGTACTTC. It is translated as CASRDSRVSEQETQYF.

The chain is built from TRBV6-1 and TRBJ1-4; a possible D gene is TRBD1 (5 bases). The CDR3 extends over 16 amino acids. In germline, CDR1 is MNHNS, CDR2 SASEGT. Trimming shortened V by 3 bases and J by 8 bases, and 19 bases separated the two germline ends. CDR3 sequence reads: CASSEGVASAREKLFF. In DNA, the CDR3 is TGTGCCAGCAGTGAGGGGGTGGCCAGCGCTCGGGAAAAACTGTTTTTT.

The rearrangement joins TRBV28 to TRBJ2-7; 7 bases line up with TRBD1. Germline V CDR1 and CDR2: MDHEN, SYDVKM. The ends lost 7 bases at V and 4 bases at J; junction bases unmatched: 10. This CDR3 is built from 14 residues. The CDR3 loop reads CASITTGRIYEQYF. The CDR3 nucleotides read TGTGCCAGCATAACGACAGGGAGAATTTACGAGCAGTACTTC.

This chain joins TRBV30 and TRBJ2-3, with 8 bases that match TRBD1. After removal of 0 bases from V and 6 bases from J, the junction contained 5 bases not matched to a gene. The germline CDR1 and CDR2 sequences are GTSNPN and SVGIG (reference sequence). The CDR3 sequence is 14 residues long. The CDR3 nucleotides are TGTGCCTGGAGTGTACAGGGGGACGCGGATACGCAGTATTTT. Translated, it gives CAWSVQGDADTQYF.